This TCR beta chain was sequenced for a study of blood T cell repertoires in COVID-19. Study-wide background: PBMCs, B-cell-depleted T cells, or T cells provided the cDNA or gDNA that made up the material.

Sequencing used immunoSEQ multiplex PCR; TCRdb keeps in-frame clones, though not all of them. This table has around 400,000 clones, 87% appearing once. Trimming took 6 bases from V and 1 from J, leaving 15 bases between them. Germline assignment: CDR1 MNHEY and CDR2 SVGEGT. The CDR3 extends over 15 amino acids. The chain carries TRBV6-2 or TRBV6-3 and TRBJ1-1; D gene unclear. Sequenced input: peripheral blood. The receptor comes from an older woman with COVID-19, enrolled during active disease. CDR3 nucleotide sequence: TGTGCCAGCAGCCACCGGGTCTTGGCGAACACTGAAGCTTTCTTT. Protein product: CASSHRVLANTEAFF.